A selection of T cell receptor beta chains follows, all from one sample in a study of blood T cell repertoires in COVID-19. This table comes from immunoSEQ multiplex PCR, and its TCRdb copy is limited to in-frame clones, with some not included. Of 150,000 to 200,000 clones listed, over 80% were seen once; the top ten hold about an eighth. The source material was PBMCs or T cells enriched from blood (not recorded which). These receptors came from a woman aged 55-70 years who had recovered from COVID-19. Each CDR3 is given without its conserved first and last residue. Fields, in order: V gene, J gene, CDR3 protein.

v_gene: TRBV28
j_gene: TRBJ1-5
CDR3aa: ASSFTDSNQPQH

v_gene: TRBV2
j_gene: TRBJ1-3
CDR3aa: ASVRQGAGNTIY

v_gene: TRBV5-5
j_gene: TRBJ2-7
CDR3aa: ASSLEPSSEQY

v_gene: TRBV27
j_gene: TRBJ2-1
CDR3aa: ASRTGLNNEQF

v_gene: TRBV6-5
j_gene: TRBJ1-5
CDR3aa: ASSYDRGVNQPQH

v_gene: TRBV11-2
j_gene: TRBJ2-7
CDR3aa: ASSLDLRAYEQY

v_gene: TRBV5-5
j_gene: TRBJ2-3
CDR3aa: ASSVTSLGTQY

v_gene: TRBV11-2
j_gene: TRBJ1-1
CDR3aa: ASSPILGRGGSRAF

v_gene: TRBV5-8
j_gene: TRBJ2-1
CDR3aa: ASSFKAGADEQF

v_gene: TRBV11-2
j_gene: TRBJ1-4
CDR3aa: ASRLRGGEGEKLF

v_gene: TRBV5-4
j_gene: TRBJ2-7
CDR3aa: ASSSAGTGYQQY

v_gene: TRBV6-6
j_gene: TRBJ2-5
CDR3aa: ASSPPGRETQY

v_gene: TRBV27
j_gene: TRBJ1-1
CDR3aa: ASSLTGNTEAF

v_gene: TRBV5-1
j_gene: TRBJ2-7
CDR3aa: ASSLALAGGREQY

v_gene: TRBV3-1/TRBV3-2
j_gene: TRBJ1-2
CDR3aa: ASSLQGRNYGYT

v_gene: TRBV5-1
j_gene: TRBJ1-2
CDR3aa: ASSLDGRGENYGYT

v_gene: TRBV7-9
j_gene: TRBJ2-1
CDR3aa: ASSFVGTSGINEQF

v_gene: TRBV21-1
j_gene: TRBJ1-5
CDR3aa: APLMGPSCNQPQH

v_gene: TRBV28
j_gene: TRBJ1-2
CDR3aa: ASSPPGRQGYT

v_gene: TRBV20-1
j_gene: TRBJ2-5
CDR3aa: SGWRETQY

v_gene: TRBV19
j_gene: TRBJ1-5
CDR3aa: ASTIGSYSNQPQH

v_gene: TRBV9
j_gene: TRBJ2-3
CDR3aa: ASSPLGSGWSSDTQY

v_gene: TRBV19
j_gene: TRBJ2-5
CDR3aa: ASSAPAGGETQY

v_gene: TRBV5-1
j_gene: TRBJ1-1
CDR3aa: ASSLGSGWEAF

v_gene: TRBV6-5
j_gene: TRBJ1-2
CDR3aa: ASTYGPVYGYT

v_gene: TRBV7-2
j_gene: TRBJ2-7
CDR3aa: ASSSGTSGTAYEQY

v_gene: TRBV5-5
j_gene: TRBJ1-2
CDR3aa: ASSWTEANYGYT

v_gene: TRBV6-1
j_gene: TRBJ2-3
CDR3aa: ASSELPSTDTQY

v_gene: TRBV7-7
j_gene: TRBJ2-1
CDR3aa: ASSLGSGGIYEQF

v_gene: TRBV7-9
j_gene: TRBJ1-6
CDR3aa: ASSLVGDSSYNSPLH

v_gene: TRBV6-2/TRBV6-3
j_gene: TRBJ2-7
CDR3aa: ASSYGVAGTYEQY

v_gene: TRBV10-3
j_gene: TRBJ1-6
CDR3aa: AIGTTRSPLH

v_gene: TRBV7-9
j_gene: TRBJ1-2
CDR3aa: ASSRLGRGSGYT

v_gene: TRBV5-4
j_gene: TRBJ2-7
CDR3aa: ASSIGTGSSYEQY

v_gene: TRBV9
j_gene: TRBJ1-2
CDR3aa: ASSDKQGNYGYT

v_gene: TRBV7-9
j_gene: TRBJ2-1
CDR3aa: ASSLQNPNEQF

v_gene: TRBV30
j_gene: TRBJ1-6
CDR3aa: AWRNTAGGNSPLH

v_gene: TRBV10-1
j_gene: TRBJ2-7
CDR3aa: ASSDYLTGEQY

v_gene: TRBV9
j_gene: TRBJ2-3
CDR3aa: ASSVFSGTADTQY

v_gene: TRBV29-1
j_gene: TRBJ2-1
CDR3aa: SVGGAGAYNEQF

v_gene: TRBV19
j_gene: TRBJ2-2
CDR3aa: AIRDRANGELF

v_gene: TRBV5-1
j_gene: TRBJ2-2
CDR3aa: ASSLATTYTGELF

v_gene: TRBV6-5
j_gene: TRBJ2-1
CDR3aa: ASRGGGGNEQF

v_gene: TRBV2
j_gene: TRBJ2-3
CDR3aa: ASSDPRNTDTQY

v_gene: TRBV6-1
j_gene: TRBJ2-2
CDR3aa: ASSESVPTVTGELF

v_gene: TRBV7-2
j_gene: TRBJ1-6
CDR3aa: ASSLRWSGPPLH

v_gene: TRBV9
j_gene: TRBJ1-5
CDR3aa: ASSVGAGGYQPQH

v_gene: TRBV27
j_gene: TRBJ2-1
CDR3aa: ASSLKRGIHNEQF

v_gene: TRBV2
j_gene: TRBJ1-4
CDR3aa: ASSQQGAGEKLF

v_gene: TRBV3-1/TRBV3-2
j_gene: TRBJ1-1
CDR3aa: ASSQVPPGTGVGEAF

v_gene: TRBV2
j_gene: TRBJ2-5
CDR3aa: ASSLNPNGETQY